Detailed here is one TCR beta chain. Antigen unknown. This CDR3 is built from 17 residues. Germline CDR1 is WSHSY and CDR2 is SAAADI. Trimming took 1 base from V and 6 from J; bases not matched to a gene: 9. This sample was included in a study of persistence of HIV-infected CD4 T cells. Sequencing used immunoSEQ version 4 in survey mode. The assay was immunoSEQ multiplex PCR, and TCRdb's table has in-frame clones only and misses some. This sample has 25,000 to 30,000 clones, with around 80% found just once. Cells were stimulated with CMV-infected fibroblast lysates at approximately 10 ug/mL. CD40L-negative CD69-negative CD45RO-high memory CD4+ T cells were sorted as populations depleted of antigen-responding cells. Donors had CD4+ T cell counts above 400 cells/uL and were CMV-seropositive. PBMCs were depleted of CD8+ T cells before stimulation.

The V call is TRBV10-2, the J call TRBJ2-1, with TRBD2 matching over 10 bases. Sample: CD4+ T cells sorted from PBMCs after roughly 20-hour stimulation, taken from a patient who received antiretroviral therapy. The source is an adult man with HIV who was CMV-seropositive. CDR3 nucleotide sequence: TGCGCCAGCAGTGAGTGGTCTAGCGGGGGATCTGGCAATGAGCAGTTCTTC. Translating gives CASSEWSSGGSGNEQFF.